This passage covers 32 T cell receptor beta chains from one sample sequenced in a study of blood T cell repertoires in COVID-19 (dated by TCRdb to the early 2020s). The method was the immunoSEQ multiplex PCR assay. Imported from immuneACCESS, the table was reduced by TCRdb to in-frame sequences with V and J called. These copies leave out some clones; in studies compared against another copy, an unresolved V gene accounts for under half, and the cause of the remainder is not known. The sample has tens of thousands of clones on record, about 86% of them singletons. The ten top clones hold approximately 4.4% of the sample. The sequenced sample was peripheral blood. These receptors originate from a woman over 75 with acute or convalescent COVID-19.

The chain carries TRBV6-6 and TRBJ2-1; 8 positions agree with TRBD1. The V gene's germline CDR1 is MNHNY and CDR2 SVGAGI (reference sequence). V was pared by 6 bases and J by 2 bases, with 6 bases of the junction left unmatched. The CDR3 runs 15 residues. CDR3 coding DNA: TGTGCCAGCAGCCGGGACAGGTCTCCCTACAATGAGCAGTTCTTC. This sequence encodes CASSRDRSPYNEQFF.

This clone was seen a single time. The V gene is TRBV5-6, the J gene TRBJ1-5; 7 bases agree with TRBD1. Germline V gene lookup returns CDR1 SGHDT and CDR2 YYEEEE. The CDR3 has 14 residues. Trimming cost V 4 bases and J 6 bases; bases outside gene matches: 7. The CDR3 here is CASSVYRGLQPQHF. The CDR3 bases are TGTGCCAGCAGCGTCTACAGGGGACTTCAGCCCCAGCATTTT.

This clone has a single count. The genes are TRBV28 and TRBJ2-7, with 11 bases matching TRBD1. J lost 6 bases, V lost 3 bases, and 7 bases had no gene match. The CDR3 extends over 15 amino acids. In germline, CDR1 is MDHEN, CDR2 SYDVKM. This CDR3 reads CASSLPGDRGGEQYF. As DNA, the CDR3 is TGTGCCAGCAGTTTGCCCGGGGACAGGGGGGGCGAGCAGTACTTC.

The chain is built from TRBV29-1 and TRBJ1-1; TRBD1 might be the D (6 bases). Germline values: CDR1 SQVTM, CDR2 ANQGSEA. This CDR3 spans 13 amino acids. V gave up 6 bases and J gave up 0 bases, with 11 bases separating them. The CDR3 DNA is TGCAGCGTCGCCACAGGGATGAACACTGAAGCTTTCTTT. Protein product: CSVATGMNTEAFF.

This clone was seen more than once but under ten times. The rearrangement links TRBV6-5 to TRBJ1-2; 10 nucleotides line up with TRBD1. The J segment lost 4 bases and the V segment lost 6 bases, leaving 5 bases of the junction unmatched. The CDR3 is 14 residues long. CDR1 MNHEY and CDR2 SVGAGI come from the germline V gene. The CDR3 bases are TGTGCCAGCAGAGGACAGGGGGAGGTCTATGGCTACACCTTC. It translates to CASRGQGEVYGYTF.

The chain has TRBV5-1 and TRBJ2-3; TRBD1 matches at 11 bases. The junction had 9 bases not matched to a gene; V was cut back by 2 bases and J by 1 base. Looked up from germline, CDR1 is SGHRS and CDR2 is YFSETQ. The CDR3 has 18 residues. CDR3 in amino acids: CASSFLAGTGGGTDTQYF. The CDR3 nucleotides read TGCGCCAGCAGCTTCCTTGCCGGGACAGGGGGAGGCACAGATACGCAGTATTTT.

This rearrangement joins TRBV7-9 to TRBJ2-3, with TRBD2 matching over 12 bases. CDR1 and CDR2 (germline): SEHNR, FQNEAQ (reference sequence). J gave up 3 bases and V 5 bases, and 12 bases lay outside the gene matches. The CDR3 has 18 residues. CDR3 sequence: CASSPQSRLAGVTDTQYF. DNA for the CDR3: TGTGCCAGCAGCCCCCAGTCTCGACTAGCGGGAGTAACAGATACGCAGTATTTT.

The DNA for the CDR3 is TGTGCCAGCAGTTTATCGTTCAGCCGCGGGGAATACGAGCAGTACTTC. As protein: CASSLSFSRGEYEQYF. The J gene is TRBJ2-7, the V gene TRBV27; a possible D gene is TRBD2 (6 bases). Germline V gives CDR1 MNHEY, CDR2 SMNVEV (reference sequence). With 0 bases removed from V and 4 bases from J, the gap between germline ends came to 16 bases. The CDR3 is made up of 16 amino acids.

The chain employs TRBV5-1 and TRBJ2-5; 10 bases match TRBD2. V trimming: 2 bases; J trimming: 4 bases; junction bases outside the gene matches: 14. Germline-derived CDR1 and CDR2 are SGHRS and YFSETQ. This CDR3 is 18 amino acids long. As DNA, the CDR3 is TGCGCCAGCAGCTTATCGGGAATAGGGACTAGCGTCGGAGAGACCCAGTACTTC. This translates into CASSLSGIGTSVGETQYF. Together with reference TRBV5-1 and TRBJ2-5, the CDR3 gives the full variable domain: KAGVTQTPRYLIKTRGQQVTLSCSPISGHRSVSWYQQTPGQGLQFLFEYFSETQRNKGNFPGRFSGRQFSNSRSEMNVSTLELGDSALYLCASSLSGIGTSVGETQYFGPGTRLLVL.

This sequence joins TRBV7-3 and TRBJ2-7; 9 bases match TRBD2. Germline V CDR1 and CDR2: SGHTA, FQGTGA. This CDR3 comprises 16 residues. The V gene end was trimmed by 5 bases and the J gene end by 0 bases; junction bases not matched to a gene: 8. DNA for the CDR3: TGTGCCAGCAGCCCCGAGGGGCGGGGGGGCTCCTACGAGCAGTACTTC. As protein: CASSPEGRGGSYEQYF.

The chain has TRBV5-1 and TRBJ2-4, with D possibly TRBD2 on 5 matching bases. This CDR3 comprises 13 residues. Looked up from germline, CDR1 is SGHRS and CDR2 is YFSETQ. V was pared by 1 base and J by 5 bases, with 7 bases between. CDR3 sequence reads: CASSLKGENIQYF. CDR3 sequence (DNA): TGCGCCAGCAGCTTGAAGGGAGAAAACATTCAGTACTTC.

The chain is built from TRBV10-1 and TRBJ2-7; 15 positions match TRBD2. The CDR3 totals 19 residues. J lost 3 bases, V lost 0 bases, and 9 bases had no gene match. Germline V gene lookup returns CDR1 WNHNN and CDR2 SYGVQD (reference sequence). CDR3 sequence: CASSESTRGLAGGYYEQYF. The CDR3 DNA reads TGCGCCAGCAGTGAGTCGACTAGGGGACTAGCGGGAGGTTACTACGAGCAGTACTTC.

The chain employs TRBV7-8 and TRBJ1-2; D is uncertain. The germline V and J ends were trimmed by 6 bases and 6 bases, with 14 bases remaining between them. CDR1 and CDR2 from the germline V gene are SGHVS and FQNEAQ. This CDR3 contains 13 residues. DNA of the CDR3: TGTGCCAGCAGAAACGCAGAGGGCCATGGCTACACCTTC. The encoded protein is CASRNAEGHGYTF.

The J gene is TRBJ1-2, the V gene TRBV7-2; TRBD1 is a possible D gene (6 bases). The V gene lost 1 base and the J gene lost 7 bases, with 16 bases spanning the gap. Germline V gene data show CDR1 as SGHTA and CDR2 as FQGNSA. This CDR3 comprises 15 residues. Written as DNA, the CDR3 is TGTGCCAGCAGCTTAGATACACAGGGAGTTAGTGGCTACACCTTC. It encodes CASSLDTQGVSGYTF.

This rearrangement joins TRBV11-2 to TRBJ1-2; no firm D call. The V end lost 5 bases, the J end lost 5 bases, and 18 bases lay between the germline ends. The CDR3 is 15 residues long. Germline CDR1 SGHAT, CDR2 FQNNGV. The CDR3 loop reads CASSHPAAGFYGYTF. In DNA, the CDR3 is TGTGCCAGCAGCCATCCCGCGGCCGGGTTTTATGGCTACACCTTC.

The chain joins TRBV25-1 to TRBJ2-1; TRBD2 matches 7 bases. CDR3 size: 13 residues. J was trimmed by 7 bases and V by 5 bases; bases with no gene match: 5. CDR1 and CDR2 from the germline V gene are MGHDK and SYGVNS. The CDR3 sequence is CASSTGGRNEQFF. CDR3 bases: TGTGCCAGCAGTACGGGGGGTAGAAATGAGCAGTTCTTC.

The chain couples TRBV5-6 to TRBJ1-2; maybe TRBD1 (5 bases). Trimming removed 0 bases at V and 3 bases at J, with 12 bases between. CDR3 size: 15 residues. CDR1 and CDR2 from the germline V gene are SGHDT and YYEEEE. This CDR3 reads CASSLGPRVDYGYTF. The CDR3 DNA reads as TGTGCCAGCAGCTTGGGCCCCAGGGTGGACTATGGCTACACCTTC.

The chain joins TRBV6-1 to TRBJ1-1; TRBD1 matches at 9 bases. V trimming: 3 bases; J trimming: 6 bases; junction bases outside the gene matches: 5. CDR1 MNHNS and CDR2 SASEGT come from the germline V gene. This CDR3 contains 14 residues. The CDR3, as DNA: TGTGCCAGCAGTGATGGGACAGGGTATTCTGAAGCTTTCTTT. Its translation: CASSDGTGYSEAFF.

The CDR3: CASSLNPGAKNEQYF. DNA for the CDR3: TGCGCCAGCAGCCTCAACCCGGGAGCGAAGAACGAGCAGTACTTC. The V gene is TRBV4-1, the J gene TRBJ2-7, with TRBD2 as a possible D gene (6 bases). V was cut by 4 bases and J by 5 bases, with 18 bases left in between. This CDR3 has 15 residues. The germline CDR1 and CDR2 sequences are MGHRA and YSYEKL.

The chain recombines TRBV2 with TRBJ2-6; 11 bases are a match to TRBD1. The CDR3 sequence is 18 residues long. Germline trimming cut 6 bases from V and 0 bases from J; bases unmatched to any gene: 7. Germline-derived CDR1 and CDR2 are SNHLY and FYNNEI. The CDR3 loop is CASSARDRGISGANVLTF. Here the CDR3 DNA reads TGTGCCAGCAGCGCTCGGGACAGGGGGATCTCTGGGGCCAACGTCCTGACTTTC.

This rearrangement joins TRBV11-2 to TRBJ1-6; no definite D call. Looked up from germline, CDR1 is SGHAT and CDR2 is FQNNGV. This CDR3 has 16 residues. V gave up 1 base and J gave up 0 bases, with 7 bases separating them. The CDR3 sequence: CASSLAESSYNSPLHF. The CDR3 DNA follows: TGTGCCAGCAGCTTAGCGGAGAGCTCCTATAATTCACCCCTCCACTTT.

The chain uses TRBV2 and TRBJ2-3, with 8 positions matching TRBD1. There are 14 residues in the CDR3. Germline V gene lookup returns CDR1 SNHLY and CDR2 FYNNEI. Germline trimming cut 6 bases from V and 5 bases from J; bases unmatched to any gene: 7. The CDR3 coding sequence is TGTGCCAGCAGAGCGACAGGGGCGGGAGATACGCAGTATTTT. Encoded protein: CASRATGAGDTQYF.

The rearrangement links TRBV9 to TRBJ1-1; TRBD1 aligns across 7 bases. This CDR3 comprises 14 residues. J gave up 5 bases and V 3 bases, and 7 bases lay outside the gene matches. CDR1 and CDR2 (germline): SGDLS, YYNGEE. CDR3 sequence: CASSESGGKTEAFF. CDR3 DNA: TGTGCCAGCAGCGAGTCAGGGGGGAAAACTGAAGCTTTCTTT.

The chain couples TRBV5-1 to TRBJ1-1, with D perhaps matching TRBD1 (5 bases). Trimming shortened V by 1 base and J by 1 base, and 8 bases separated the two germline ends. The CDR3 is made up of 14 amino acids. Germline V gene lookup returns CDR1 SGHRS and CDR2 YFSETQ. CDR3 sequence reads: CASSLNTGNTEAFF. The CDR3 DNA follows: TGCGCCAGCAGCTTGAATACAGGGAACACTGAAGCTTTCTTT.

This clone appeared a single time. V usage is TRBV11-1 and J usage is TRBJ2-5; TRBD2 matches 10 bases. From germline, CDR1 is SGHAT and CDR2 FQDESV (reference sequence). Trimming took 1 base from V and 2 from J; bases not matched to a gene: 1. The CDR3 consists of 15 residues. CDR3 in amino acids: CASSLGLAGQETQYF. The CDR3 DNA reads TGTGCCAGCAGCTTAGGACTAGCGGGTCAAGAGACCCAGTACTTC.

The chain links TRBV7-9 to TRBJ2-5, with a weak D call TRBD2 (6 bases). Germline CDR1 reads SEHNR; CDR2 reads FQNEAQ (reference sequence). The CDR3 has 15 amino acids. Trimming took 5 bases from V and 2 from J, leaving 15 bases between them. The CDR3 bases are TGTGCCAGCAGCAAGACACTGACTAGACAAGAGACCCAGTACTTC. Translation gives CASSKTLTRQETQYF.

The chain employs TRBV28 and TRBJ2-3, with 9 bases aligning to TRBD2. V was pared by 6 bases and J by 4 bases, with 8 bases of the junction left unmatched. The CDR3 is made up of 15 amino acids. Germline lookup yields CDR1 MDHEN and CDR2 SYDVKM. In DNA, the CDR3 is TGTGCCAGCAGAAGGACTAGCGTCGATTCAGATACGCAGTATTTT. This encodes CASRRTSVDSDTQYF.

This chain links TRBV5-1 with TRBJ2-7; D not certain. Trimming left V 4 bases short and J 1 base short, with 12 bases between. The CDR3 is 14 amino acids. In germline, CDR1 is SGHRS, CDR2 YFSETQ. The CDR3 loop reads CASSSRAGSYEQYF. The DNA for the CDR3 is TGCGCCAGCAGCAGTCGAGCCGGTTCCTACGAGCAGTACTTC.

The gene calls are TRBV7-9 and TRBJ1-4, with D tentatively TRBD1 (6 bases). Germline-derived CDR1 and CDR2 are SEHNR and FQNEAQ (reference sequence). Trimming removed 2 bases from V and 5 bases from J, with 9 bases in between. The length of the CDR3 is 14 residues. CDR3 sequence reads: CASSLQQGNEKLFF. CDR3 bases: TGTGCCAGCAGCTTACAACAGGGAAATGAAAAACTGTTTTTT.

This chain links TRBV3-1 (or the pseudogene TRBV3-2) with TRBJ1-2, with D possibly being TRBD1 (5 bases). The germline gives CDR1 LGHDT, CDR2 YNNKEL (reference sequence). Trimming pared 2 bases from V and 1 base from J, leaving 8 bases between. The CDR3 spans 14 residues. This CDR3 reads CASSQRGDNYGYTF. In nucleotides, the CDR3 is TGTGCCAGCAGCCAAAGGGGTGATAACTATGGCTACACCTTC.

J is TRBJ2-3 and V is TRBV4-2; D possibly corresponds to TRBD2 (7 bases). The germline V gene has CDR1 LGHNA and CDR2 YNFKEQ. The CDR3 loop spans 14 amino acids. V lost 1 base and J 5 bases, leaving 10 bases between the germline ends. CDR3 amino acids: CASSQGGGEDTQYF. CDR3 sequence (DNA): TGTGCCAGCAGCCAAGGGGGGGGCGAAGATACGCAGTATTTT.

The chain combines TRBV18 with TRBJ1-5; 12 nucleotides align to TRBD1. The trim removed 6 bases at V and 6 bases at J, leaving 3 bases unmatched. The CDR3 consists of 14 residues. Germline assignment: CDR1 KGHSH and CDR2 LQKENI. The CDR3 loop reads CASSGTGGSQPQHF. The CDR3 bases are TGTGCCAGCTCGGGGACAGGGGGCTCTCAGCCCCAGCATTTT.